This T cell receptor (beta chain) was identified in a study of blood T cell repertoires in COVID-19. Original data processing: From reference gene primer amplification, estimates of nucleated cell counts were derived. TCRdb's table, derived via immunoSEQ multiplex PCR, lists solely in-frame clones and lacks some. The DNA gave D and trimming, while V, J and clone size come from that table. The sample has hundreds of thousands of clones, 88% seen once. The CDR3 totals 17 residues. V was clipped by 8 bases and J by 3 bases, with 23 bases between them. Germline assignment: CDR1 SEHNR and CDR2 FQNEAQ (reference sequence).

The source is a human donor in a cohort sampled during active COVID-19. J is TRBJ2-1 and V is TRBV7-9; possibly TRBD2 for D (6 bases). Input material: peripheral blood. For the CDR3, the DNA is TGTGCCAGCGGGAATACCGGTGGAGGGGTATTCTACAATGAGCAGTTCTTC. Amino acids: CASGNTGGGVFYNEQFF.